The text below deals with one T cell receptor beta chain. The target antigen is unknown. This sample is drawn from a study of shared clonotypes between healthy human individuals. The CDR3 has 17 residues. Germline loops: CDR1 SGHTA, CDR2 FQGNSA. Trimming took off 4 bases at V and 0 bases at J, with 16 bases between the two ends. Overall study results and limits: Several donors held about 5% of naive CD4 clonotypes in common. Clonotype sharing among donors likely depends on sequencing depth. On the whole, naive subsets had larger estimated richness than memory subsets had.

CD45RO-negative cells were positively selected for CCR7, leaving out terminally differentiated effector memory CD45RA+ cells. TCRdb keeps only in-frame clones here, not all; method: immunoSEQ multiplex PCR. The sample contains about 2,100,000 clones, about 92% of which appear only once. J is TRBJ1-5 and V is TRBV7-2; D is ambiguous. Sequencing used naive CD8+ T cells from PBMCs. This clonotype was sampled from a man aged 18 to 29 in good health. Some clones in this sample may be carry-over from other donors' samples. CDR3 sequence (DNA): TGTGCCAGCAGCTGGACGGGGTCCAGGATTAGCAATCAGCCCCAGCATTTT. Translated, it gives CASSWTGSRISNQPQHF.